The source of this T cell receptor (beta chain) is a study of CD8 T cell repertoires and influenza (dated by TCRdb to about 2017). At the level of the whole study: The cohort consisted of a handful of healthy influenza A-immune young adults aged 18 to 29 plus two middle-aged donors. The study used next-generation sequencing of both TCRalpha and TCRbeta chains to profile the M1-restricted CD8 T cell repertoire of a handful of healthy donors.

V sheds 6 bases and J sheds 8 bases, leaving 14 bases between their ends. The CDR3 starts with the cysteine, ends with the phenylalanine, and has 13 residues. Only CDR3 DNA remains: 39 bases, in frame from the first base. CDR1 and CDR2, looked up from the germline V gene (reference sequence), are LNHDA and SQIVND. CD8 T cells were restimulated weekly for 2 to 3 weeks with peptide-pulsed (approximately 1 uM) irradiated TAP-deficient T2 cells. Prior influenza exposure was inferred on the basis of donor age and of positive M1 tetramer staining, which was seen in every donor. Every 3 to 4 days, the cultures were fed with AIM-V medium containing human serum, MLA-144 supernatant and recombinant IL-2. Peripheral blood mononuclear cells were obtained from fresh blood samples by Ficoll Paque Plus density separation. Positive selection with human CD8 MicroBeads was used to enrich CD8 T cells from PBMCs. M1 dextramer-positive CD8 T cells were FACS-sorted from the expanded cultures and lysed for RNA isolation.

The RNeasy Mini kit was used to extract total RNA, and the SuperScript VILO kit was used to synthesize cDNA from roughly 100-300 ng of that RNA. CDR3 regions were amplified using multiplexed V- and J-gene primers that were designed to reduce differential amplification bias. CDR3 amplification and high-throughput sequencing of TCRalpha and TCRbeta were performed on the immunoSEQ platform. Concerning the study's data processing: The sequencing data were analyzed in immunoSEQ Analyzer 2.0, with the analysis covering V gene frequency, CDR3 length and V/J pairing. Repertoire analyses retained only rearrangements that were productive and free of stop codons. Clonotype diversity per donor was quantified with Shannon and Simpson diversity indices. IMGT conventions were followed for defining CDR3, and WebLogo sequence logos were used to visualize conserved CDR3 motifs. To limit the effect of sequence-frequency bias, gene-usage abundance was additionally recomputed from unique clonotype counts. TCRdb holds this immuneACCESS table with in-frame rearrangements only. Some clones are missing; in checked studies, unresolved V genes explain under half, and the rest has no known cause. That table gives V, J and clone size, and the DNA gave D and trimming. This sample lists approximately 220 clones; approximately 17% were detected once. Roughly a third of the sample is held by the ten biggest clonotypes.

This clone is identified as large (0.1 to 1%). The input lacks base qualities; no much larger clone sits a single base away. The study at large found these results: On average, each donor had approximately 470 unique M1-specific TCRbeta clonotypes (range about 140-1,000), which suggests that earlier methods underestimated repertoire diversity. Sequence abundance could be biased by the use of cDNA templates through expression, reverse transcription or PCR, although unique clonotype numbers would not be affected. In vitro expansion could skew the repertoire, but comparing 18 TRBV families before and after expansion showed no significant skewing. The canonical 11-mer xRSx CDR3beta motif was found in only about half of M1-specific TCRs, while 9.5% to 12% was contributed by a 10-mer xGxY motif. In every donor, TRBV19 was the dominant gene in the M1-specific TCRbeta repertoire, making up roughly 57.1% to 89.5% of sequences.

The source material was M1 dextramer-binding CD8+ T cells from cultured PBMCs. The cell subset or site label, read with the paper, signifies: CD8 T cells sorted as dextramer-positive for the influenza matrix M1 58-66 peptide. This chain joins TRBV19 to TRBJ1-5; a weak D assignment points to TRBD1 (6 bases agree). The origin of this receptor is an adult in good health. The bases are TGTGCCAGTAGCATCCAGGGGTTGGAGCCCCAGCATTTT. The resulting protein is CASSIQGLEPQHF.